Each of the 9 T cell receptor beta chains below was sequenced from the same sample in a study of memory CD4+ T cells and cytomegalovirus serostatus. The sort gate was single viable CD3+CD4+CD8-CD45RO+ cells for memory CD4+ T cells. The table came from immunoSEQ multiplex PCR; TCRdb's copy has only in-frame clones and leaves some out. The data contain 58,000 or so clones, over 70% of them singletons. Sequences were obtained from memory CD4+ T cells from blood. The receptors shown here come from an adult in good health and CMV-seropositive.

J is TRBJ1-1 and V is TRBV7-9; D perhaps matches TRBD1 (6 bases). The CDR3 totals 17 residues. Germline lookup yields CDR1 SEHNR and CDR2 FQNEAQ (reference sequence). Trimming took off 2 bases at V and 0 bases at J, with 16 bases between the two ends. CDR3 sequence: CASSLKVAGGMNTEAFF. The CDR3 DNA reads TGTGCCAGCAGCTTAAAGGTCGCCGGGGGCATGAACACTGAAGCTTTCTTT. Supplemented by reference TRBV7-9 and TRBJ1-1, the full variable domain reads DTGVSQNPRHKITKRGQNVTFRCDPISEHNRLYWYRQTLGQGPEFLTYFQNEAQLEKSRLLSDRFSAERPKGSFSTLEIQRTEQGDSAMYLCASSLKVAGGMNTEAFFGQGTRLTVV.

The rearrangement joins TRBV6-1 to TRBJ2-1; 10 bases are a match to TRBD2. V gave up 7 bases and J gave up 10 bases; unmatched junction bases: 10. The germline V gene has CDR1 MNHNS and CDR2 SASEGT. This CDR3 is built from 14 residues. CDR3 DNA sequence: TGTGCCAGCAACAGCGGGAGGGCGGGGGGAGAGCAGTTCTTC. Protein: CASNSGRAGGEQFF.

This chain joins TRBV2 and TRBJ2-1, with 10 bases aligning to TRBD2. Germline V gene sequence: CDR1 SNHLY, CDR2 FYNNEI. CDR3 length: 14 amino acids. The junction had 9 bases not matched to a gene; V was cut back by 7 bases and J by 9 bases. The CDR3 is CASKLLAGEGEQFF. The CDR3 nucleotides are TGTGCCAGCAAGCTTCTAGCGGGAGAAGGTGAGCAGTTCTTC. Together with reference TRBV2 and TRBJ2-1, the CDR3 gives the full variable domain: EPEVTQTPSHQVTQMGQEVILRCVPISNHLYFYWYRQILGQKVEFLVSFYNNEISEKSEIFDDQFSVERPDGSNFTLKIRSTKLEDSAMYFCASKLLAGEGEQFFGPGTRLTVL.

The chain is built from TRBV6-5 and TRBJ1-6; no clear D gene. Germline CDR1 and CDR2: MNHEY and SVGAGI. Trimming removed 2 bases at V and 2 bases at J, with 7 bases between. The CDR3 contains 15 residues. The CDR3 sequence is CASSYMTPYNSPLHF. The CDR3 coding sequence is TGTGCCAGCAGTTACATGACACCCTATAATTCACCCCTCCACTTT.

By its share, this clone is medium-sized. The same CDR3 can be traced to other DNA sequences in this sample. CDR3 nucleotides: TGTGCCAGCAGTTACTCGGGACAGGGTGGCTATGGCTACACCTTC. Protein sequence: CASSYSGQGGYGYTF. This chain joins TRBV6-5 and TRBJ1-2; 9 nucleotides match TRBD1. V dropped 0 bases and J dropped 4; count of bases not matched to a gene: 3. Germline CDR1 reads MNHEY; CDR2 reads SVGAGI. The CDR3 has 15 residues.

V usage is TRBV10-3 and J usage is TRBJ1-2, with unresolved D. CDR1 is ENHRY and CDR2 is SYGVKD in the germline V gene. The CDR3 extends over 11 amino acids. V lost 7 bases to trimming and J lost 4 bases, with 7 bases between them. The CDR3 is CAITGRYGYTF. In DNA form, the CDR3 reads TGTGCCATCACTGGACGCTATGGCTACACCTTC.

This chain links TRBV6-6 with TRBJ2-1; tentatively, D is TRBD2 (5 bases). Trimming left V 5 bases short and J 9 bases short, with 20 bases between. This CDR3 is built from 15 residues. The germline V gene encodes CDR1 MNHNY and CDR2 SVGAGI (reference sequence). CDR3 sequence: CASSPGGALRLEQFF. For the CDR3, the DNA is TGTGCCAGCAGTCCTGGAGGAGCTCTTCGGCTTGAGCAGTTCTTC.

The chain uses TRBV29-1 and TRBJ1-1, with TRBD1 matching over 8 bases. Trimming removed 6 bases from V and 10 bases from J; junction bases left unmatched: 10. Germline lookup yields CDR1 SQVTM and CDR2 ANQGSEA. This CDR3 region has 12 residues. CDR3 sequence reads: CSVEQGGHGAFF. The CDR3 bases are TGCAGCGTGGAACAGGGGGGGCACGGAGCTTTCTTT.

Here the CDR3 DNA reads TGTGCCAGCAGCCCTGGGGGAGGCCCCCGAGGAGAGACCCAGTACTTC. Amino acids: CASSPGGGPRGETQYF. The chain uses TRBV7-9 and TRBJ2-5; possible D gene TRBD2, 6 bases. The germline V gene encodes CDR1 SEHNR and CDR2 FQNEAQ (reference sequence). CDR3 size: 16 residues. The ends were cut back, 5 bases at V and 4 bases at J, with 20 bases in the middle.